This paragraph covers one T cell receptor (beta chain) sequence. As yet, its antigen is unknown. A read error is possible here, since a much larger clone lies one base away. The sorted Tregs were CD4+CD25+CD127-/low cells. CDR1 DFQATT and CDR2 SNEGSKA come from the germline V gene (reference sequence). This CDR3 is built from 13 residues. Overall study results and limits: Tumor Tregs overlapped most with tumor, then blood, naive CD4+ cells. Tumor memory CD4+ T cell TCR gene usage was found to cluster with blood and lymph node memory CD4+ cells and with lymph node naive CD4+ cells.

One entry per CDR3 protein results from TCRdb running MiXCR on the 5' RACE reads. In the table there are about 55,000 distinct CDR3 sequences, about a fifth of which are singletons. Specimen: tumor-infiltrating Tregs sorted from the breast tumor. V is TRBV20-1 and J is TRBJ2-1; the match to TRBD2 covers 10 bases. The TCR comes from a female donor with breast cancer. The CDR3, as DNA: TGCAGCTCTAGCGGGAGAGTCTACAATGAGCAGTTCTTC. It translates to CSSSGRVYNEQFF.